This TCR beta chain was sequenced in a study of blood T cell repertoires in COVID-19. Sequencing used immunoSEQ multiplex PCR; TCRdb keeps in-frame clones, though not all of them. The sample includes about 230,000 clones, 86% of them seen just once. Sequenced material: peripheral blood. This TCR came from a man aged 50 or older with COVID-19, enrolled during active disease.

The CDR3 spells CASDLAGGPADTQYF. The DNA for the CDR3 is TGTGCCAGCGACCTAGCGGGGGGGCCCGCAGATACGCAGTATTTT. This chain joins TRBV7-3 and TRBJ2-3; TRBD2 agrees at 12 bases. Germline V gene data show CDR1 as SGHTA and CDR2 as FQGTGA. This CDR3 comprises 15 residues. J was trimmed by 4 bases and V by 8 bases; bases with no gene match: 7.